The 30 T cell receptor beta chains below all came from one sample that was sequenced in a study of shared clonotypes between healthy human individuals. Sequencing was performed with immunoSEQ multiplex PCR; in TCRdb, only in-frame clones are kept and a portion is missing. Altogether about 600,000 clones are present, about 80% being singletons, with the ten largest covering approximately 12%. Sequenced material: PBMCs. These TCRs come from a woman in her 40s in good health. Some clones in this sample may be carry-over from other donors' samples.

The rearrangement uses TRBV5-1 and TRBJ1-1; possibly TRBD1 for D (5 bases). This CDR3 is built from 15 residues. Germline CDR1 and CDR2: SGHRS and YFSETQ. The V end was cut by 0 bases, the J end by 6 bases, with 15 bases between. DNA of the CDR3: TGCGCCAGCAGCTTGGCTTGGGGACCCAACGCTGAAGCTTTCTTT. Protein product: CASSLAWGPNAEAFF.

The chain carries TRBV6-5 and TRBJ1-1; TRBD1 is a possible D gene (6 bases). Looked up from germline, CDR1 is MNHEY and CDR2 is SVGAGI. V shed 6 bases and J shed 2 bases, with 10 bases lying between them. The CDR3 loop spans 13 amino acids. This chain's CDR3 is CASSRTANTEAFF. The CDR3 nucleotides are TGTGCCAGCAGCAGGACAGCTAACACTGAAGCTTTCTTT.

The V and J genes are TRBV18 and TRBJ1-3; TRBD1 aligns across 8 bases. The CDR3 is 16 amino acids. CDR1 KGHSH and CDR2 LQKENI come from the germline V gene. With V trimmed by 5 bases and J by 2 bases, 8 bases remained unmatched. The chain's CDR3 is CASSAQMDRAGNTIYF. CDR3 DNA sequence: TGTGCCAGCTCAGCACAGATGGACAGGGCTGGAAACACCATATATTTT.

The chain uses TRBV27 and TRBJ1-5; D is unclear. Germline loops: CDR1 MNHEY, CDR2 SMNVEV (reference sequence). The CDR3 is 15 amino acids. V gave up 4 bases and J gave up 2 bases, with 12 bases separating them. DNA for the CDR3: TGTGCCAGCAGTTCCAACGGGTGGGGCAATCAGCCCCAGCATTTT. The encoded protein is CASSSNGWGNQPQHF.

This clone occurred once. The chain carries TRBV30 and TRBJ2-7; maybe TRBD1 (6 bases). Trimming removed 7 bases at V and 2 bases at J, with 12 bases between. CDR3 size: 12 residues. Germline-derived CDR1 and CDR2 are GTSNPN and SVGIG (reference sequence). CDR3 sequence: CASGHWTYEQYF. The CDR3, as DNA: TGTGCCTCGGGACATTGGACCTACGAGCAGTACTTC.

The V gene is TRBV6-5, the J gene TRBJ2-7; D unresolved. The length of the CDR3 is 15 residues. With 6 bases removed from V and 2 bases from J, the gap between germline ends came to 17 bases. Per the germline V gene, CDR1 is MNHEY and CDR2 is SVGAGI. The CDR3 sequence is CASRPLPQETYEQYF. The CDR3 DNA follows: TGTGCCAGCAGGCCCCTACCCCAGGAAACCTACGAGCAGTACTTC.

The V and J genes are TRBV7-9 and TRBJ2-7; 10 nucleotides agree with TRBD1. Germline-derived CDR1 and CDR2 are SEHNR and FQNEAQ (reference sequence). The CDR3 length is 12 residues. Trimming took 8 bases from V and 6 from J; bases not matched to a gene: 4. CDR3 amino acids: CASGTGAGEQYF. The CDR3 nucleotides read TGTGCCAGCGGGACAGGGGCGGGCGAGCAGTACTTC. Variable domain in full (rest from reference TRBV7-9 and TRBJ2-7): DTGVSQNPRHKITKRGQNVTFRCDPISEHNRLYWYRQTLGQGPEFLTYFQNEAQLEKSRLLSDRFSAERPKGSFSTLEIQRTEQGDSAMYLCASGTGAGEQYFGPGTRLTVT.

This clone was seen a few times. The J gene is TRBJ1-5, the V gene TRBV14, with 7 positions matching TRBD1. Germline V gives CDR1 SGHDN, CDR2 FVKESK. The V and J ends lost 0 bases and 3 bases, in that order; junction bases with no gene match: 5. The CDR3 loop spans 16 amino acids. Here the CDR3 reads CASSQEGGWINQPQHF. CDR3 in DNA: TGTGCCAGCAGCCAAGAAGGGGGCTGGATCAATCAGCCCCAGCATTTT.

A few counts support this clone. The chain links TRBV28 to TRBJ1-2; D gene uncertain. Germline loops: CDR1 MDHEN, CDR2 SYDVKM. The germline V and J ends were trimmed by 0 bases and 6 bases, with 8 bases remaining between them. This CDR3 region has 13 residues. The CDR3 is CASSLWGSDGYTF. CDR3 DNA: TGTGCCAGCAGTTTATGGGGGTCCGATGGCTACACCTTC.

The chain links TRBV7-2 to TRBJ2-7; D is unresolved. Germline CDR1 is SGHTA and CDR2 is FQGNSA. The CDR3 has 15 amino acids. V was shortened by 2 bases and J by 0 bases, with 11 bases between the two germline ends. The CDR3 spells CASSLMAASSYEQYF. The CDR3 nucleotides read TGTGCCAGCAGCTTAATGGCCGCTAGCTCCTACGAGCAGTACTTC.

This chain joins TRBV5-4 and TRBJ2-1; D not certain. Germline CDR1 reads SGHNT; CDR2 reads YYREEE (reference sequence). Deletions cut 4 bases from V and 1 base from J, with 12 bases between. The CDR3 contains 15 residues. The CDR3 coding sequence is TGTGCCAGCAGCGCCTCGGGTCCTTCCTACAATGAGCAGTTCTTC. As protein: CASSASGPSYNEQFF.

The chain has TRBV2 and TRBJ2-7; D is unresolved. The CDR3 has 16 residues. Germline V CDR1 and CDR2: SNHLY, FYNNEI. Trimming removed 0 bases from V and 0 bases from J, with 12 bases in between. The CDR3 sequence: CASSEAKGRSSYEQYF. The CDR3 DNA reads TGTGCCAGCAGTGAAGCGAAGGGCCGTAGCTCCTACGAGCAGTACTTC.

V usage is TRBV28 and J usage is TRBJ2-7; weak D call: TRBD1 (6 bases). Trimming pared 10 bases from V and 4 bases from J, leaving 14 bases between. Germline V CDR1 and CDR2: MDHEN, SYDVKM. The CDR3 has 12 amino acids. This chain's CDR3 is CAIRDTFYEQYF. The CDR3 nucleotides are TGTGCCATCCGGGACACCTTTTACGAGCAGTACTTC.

V usage is TRBV6-5 and J usage is TRBJ1-5, with 7 bases identical to TRBD1. The CDR3 is made up of 15 amino acids. The ends lost 6 bases at V and 1 base at J; junction bases unmatched: 6. From germline, CDR1 is MNHEY and CDR2 SVGAGI. CDR3 loop: CASRRQGGSNQPQHF. CDR3 nucleotides: TGTGCCAGCAGAAGACAGGGAGGGAGCAATCAGCCCCAGCATTTT.

This clone has a handful of counts. The V call is TRBV28, the J call TRBJ2-3; 8 bases are shared with TRBD1. This CDR3 has 13 residues. Germline CDR1 reads MDHEN; CDR2 reads SYDVKM. V was clipped by 10 bases and J by 3 bases; unmatched bases: 6. The CDR3 loop is CATQGQVTDTQYF. The CDR3 bases are TGTGCCACCCAGGGACAGGTTACAGATACGCAGTATTTT. The entire variable domain, with the rest obtained from reference TRBV28 and TRBJ2-3, is as follows: DVKVTQSSRYLVKRTGEKVFLECVQDMDHENMFWYRQDPGLGLRLIYFSYDVKMKEKGDIPEGYSVSREKKERFSLILESASTNQTSMYLCATQGQVTDTQYFGPGTRLTVL.

This chain connects TRBV4-3 to TRBJ1-5; unclear D gene. V lost 4 bases and J lost 2, with 9 bases in between. Germline V gene data show CDR1 as LGHNA and CDR2 as YSLEER. CDR3 size: 14 residues. The CDR3 nucleotides are TGCGCCAGCAGCCCAGCATGGGGCAATCAGCCCCAGCATTTT. This translates into CASSPAWGNQPQHF.

A remark on this clone: A far bigger clonotype differs at one base, so this is likely a read error. This rearrangement joins TRBV2 to TRBJ1-5; D is uncertain. CDR1 and CDR2 (germline): SNHLY, FYNNEI. V dropped 7 bases and J dropped 0 bases, with 7 bases sitting between them. This CDR3 comprises 13 residues. The CDR3 DNA reads as TGTGCCAGCACTTGGGATAGCAATCAGCCCCAGCATTTT. This sequence encodes CASTWDSNQPQHF.

In the case of this clone: This likely came from a read error, as a far larger clone is one base away. Other DNA variants within this sample encode the same CDR3. The chain is built from TRBV5-4 and TRBJ2-3; TRBD1 agrees at 7 bases. This CDR3 spans 15 amino acids. Germline V gene lookup returns CDR1 SGHNT and CDR2 YYREEE (reference sequence). Written as DNA, the CDR3 is TGCGCCAGCAGCTTGGGGGACAGAAGCACAGATACGCAGTATTTT. This gives the protein CASSLGDRSTDTQYF. The full variable domain, its missing parts supplied by reference TRBV5-4 and TRBJ2-3, is ETGVTQSPTHLIKTRGQQVTLRCSSQSGHNTVSWYQQALGQGPQFIFQYYREEENGRGNFPPRFSGLQFPNYSSELNVNALELDDSALYLCASSLGDRSTDTQYFGPGTRLTVL.

For the CDR3, the DNA is TGTGCCTGGTCCAGGGGGCTTGTCTCCGAGCAGTACTTC. Protein: CAWSRGLVSEQYF. This sequence joins TRBV30 and TRBJ2-5, with 8 bases identical to TRBD1. The DNA end is more similar to TRBJ2-7, so the J call may be wrong. The CDR3 contains 13 residues. CDR1 GTSNPN and CDR2 SVGIG come from the germline V gene (reference sequence).

The gene calls are TRBV29-1 and TRBJ1-1; 7 bases align to TRBD1. V trimming: 4 bases; J trimming: 1 base; junction bases outside the gene matches: 3. Germline CDR1 and CDR2: SQVTM and ANQGSEA. The CDR3 is made up of 13 amino acids. The CDR3 DNA reads TGCAGCGTTGCCGAGGGGGCGAACACTGAAGCTTTCTTT. This codes for CSVAEGANTEAFF. Supplemented by reference TRBV29-1 and TRBJ1-1, the full variable domain reads SAVISQKPSRDICQRGTSLTIQCQVDSQVTMMFWYRQQPGQSLTLIATANQGSEATYESGFVIDKFPISRPNLTFSTLTVSNMSPEDSSIYLCSVAEGANTEAFFGQGTRLTVV.

The chain recombines TRBV19 with TRBJ2-3; no reliable D call. Trimming took 4 bases from V and 2 from J, leaving 7 bases between them. The germline V gene has CDR1 LNHDA and CDR2 SQIVND (reference sequence). This CDR3 contains 13 residues. The CDR3: CASSKLNTDTQYF. The DNA of the CDR3 is TGTGCCAGTAGTAAACTAAACACAGATACGCAGTATTTT. The whole variable domain, filled in from reference TRBV19 and TRBJ2-3, reads DGGITQSPKYLFRKEGQNVTLSCEQNLNHDAMYWYRQDPGQGLRLIYYSQIVNDFQKGDIAEGYSVSREKKESFPLTVTSAQKNPTAFYLCASSKLNTDTQYFGPGTRLTVL.

This clone was seen more than once but under ten times. The V gene is TRBV5-1, the J gene TRBJ2-7; 8 bases are a match to TRBD1. Per germline, CDR1 SGHRS and CDR2 YFSETQ. The CDR3 runs to 16 residues. V dropped 3 bases and J dropped 0; count of bases not matched to a gene: 8. The CDR3 loop is CASSWTGRGSSYEQYF. The CDR3 DNA follows: TGCGCCAGCAGCTGGACAGGGCGTGGGAGCTCCTACGAGCAGTACTTC.

The rearrangement links TRBV27 to TRBJ2-1; 8 bases align to TRBD1. Germline V CDR1 and CDR2: MNHEY, SMNVEV (reference sequence). V lost 5 bases and J lost 2; bases outside the gene matches: 5. This CDR3 is built from 15 residues. The CDR3 nucleotides are TGTGCCAGCAGTCCCCGGACAGGGACCTACAATGAGCAGTTCTTC. Its protein product is CASSPRTGTYNEQFF.

The rearrangement links TRBV4-3 to TRBJ2-3, with 7 bases matching TRBD1. The CDR3 spans 15 residues. The V segment lost 2 bases and the J segment 1 base; nucleotides outside the gene matches: 3. CDR1 LGHNA and CDR2 YSLEER come from the germline V gene. For the CDR3, the DNA is TGCGCCAGCAGCCAACAGGGGGAGCGCACAGATACGCAGTATTTT. Protein: CASSQQGERTDTQYF.

This clone was recorded only once. Other DNA sequences from this sample encode an identical CDR3 as well. The chain links TRBV29-1 to TRBJ1-2; no firm D call. The V and J ends lost 3 bases and 4 bases respectively, with 6 bases between them. Germline V lookup: CDR1 SQVTM, CDR2 ANQGSEA. This CDR3 comprises 11 residues. This CDR3 is CSVEVGYGYTF. CDR3 DNA: TGCAGCGTTGAGGTGGGCTATGGCTACACCTTC.

Details on this clone: This likely came from a read error, as a far larger clone is one base away. Other DNA sequences in the same sample also yield this CDR3. The CDR3 DNA sequence: TGCGCCAGCAGTGACGGACTAGCGACAGATACGCAGTATTTT. It yields the protein CASSDGLATDTQYF. This rearrangement joins TRBV6-4 to TRBJ2-3, with 9 nucleotides matching TRBD2. This CDR3 region has 14 residues. Germline CDR1 MRHNA, CDR2 SNTAGT.

This rearrangement joins TRBV4-1 to TRBJ2-3; a possible D gene is TRBD1 (6 bases). CDR3 length equals 16 residues. CDR1 and CDR2 from the germline V gene are MGHRA and YSYEKL. V was pared by 1 base and J by 3 bases, with 14 bases between. In nucleotides, the CDR3 is TGCGCCAGCAGCCAAGTTGTGACAGGTACTACAGATACGCAGTATTTT. Residues: CASSQVVTGTTDTQYF.

This clone was detected only once. This chain links TRBV5-6 with TRBJ1-3; D is uncertain. Per the germline V gene, CDR1 is SGHDT and CDR2 is YYEEEE. The CDR3 totals 14 residues. Deletions cut 0 bases from V and 0 bases from J, with 4 bases between. Written as DNA, the CDR3 is TGTGCCAGCAGCTTGGGACACTCTGGAAACACCATATATTTT. Protein product: CASSLGHSGNTIYF.

This clone has just one count. This probably arose from a read error, given a far larger clone one base away. Different DNA sequences within this sample yield the same CDR3. This sequence joins TRBV2 and TRBJ2-7, with D perhaps matching TRBD2 (6 bases). Trimming took off 7 bases at V and 2 bases at J, with 15 bases between the two ends. This CDR3 comprises 14 residues. Germline V CDR1 and CDR2: SNHLY, FYNNEI. The CDR3 bases are TGTGCCAGCATTGGACTACCGTTCGCCTACGAGCAGTACTTC. Translated: CASIGLPFAYEQYF.

This chain joins TRBV18 and TRBJ2-3; 7 positions agree with TRBD2. The CDR3 sequence is 16 residues long. Germline V gene data show CDR1 as KGHSH and CDR2 as LQKENI. V lost 2 bases to trimming and J lost 4 bases; unmatched junction nucleotides: 9. Here the CDR3 reads CASSPIQQAGADTQYF. The CDR3 DNA is TGTGCCAGCTCACCAATTCAACAGGCGGGGGCAGATACGCAGTATTTT.